What follows describes a single T cell receptor (beta chain). The authors ran a second PCR of about 6 to 11 cycles using a sample-barcoded 5' primer and a J-beta primer mix. Each cDNA was tagged by a template-switch adaptor containing 12 random nucleotides. TCRdb re-derived calls from the 5' RACE reads in MiXCR, one entry per CDR3 protein. The sample shows hundreds of thousands of distinct CDR3 sequences, approximately 25% of them seen only once. This entry belongs to a study of blood T cells in healthy people across ages. The CDR3 is 18 residues long. Trimming shortened V by 3 bases and J by 4 bases, and 25 bases separated the two germline ends. Germline-derived CDR1 and CDR2 are SGHTA and FQGNSA. This sample also belongs to another study, concerning T cells of mothers and their children. Per that paper: There were no persistent microchimeric T cell clones detected.

The sequence was obtained from a boy between 5 and 17 years old in good health. Sequencing was carried out using blood. The V call is TRBV7-2, the J call TRBJ2-7, with D possibly matching TRBD2 (6 bases). CDR3 bases: TGTGCCAGCAGCTTGGGGGGACTGGGGCGTCCGATCGGGTACGAGCAGTACTTC. It yields the protein CASSLGGLGRPIGYEQYF.